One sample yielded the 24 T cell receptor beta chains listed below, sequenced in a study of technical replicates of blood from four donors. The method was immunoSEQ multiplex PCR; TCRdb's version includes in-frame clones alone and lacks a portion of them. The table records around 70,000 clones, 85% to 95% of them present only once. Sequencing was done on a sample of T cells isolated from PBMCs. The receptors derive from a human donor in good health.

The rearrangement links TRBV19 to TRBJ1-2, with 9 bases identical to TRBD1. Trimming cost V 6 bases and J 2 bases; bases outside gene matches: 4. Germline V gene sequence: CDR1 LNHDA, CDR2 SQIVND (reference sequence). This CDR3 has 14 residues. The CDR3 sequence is CASSTGGGNYGYTF. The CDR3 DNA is TGTGCCAGTAGCACAGGGGGCGGGAACTATGGCTACACCTTC.

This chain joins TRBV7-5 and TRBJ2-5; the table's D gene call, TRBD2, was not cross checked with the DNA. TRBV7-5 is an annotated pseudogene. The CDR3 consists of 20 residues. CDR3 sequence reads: CVRSVAPGLAGGPVEETQYF. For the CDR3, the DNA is TGTGTCAGAAGCGTCGCCCCGGGACTAGCGGGAGGGCCGGTAGAAGAGACCCAGTACTTC.

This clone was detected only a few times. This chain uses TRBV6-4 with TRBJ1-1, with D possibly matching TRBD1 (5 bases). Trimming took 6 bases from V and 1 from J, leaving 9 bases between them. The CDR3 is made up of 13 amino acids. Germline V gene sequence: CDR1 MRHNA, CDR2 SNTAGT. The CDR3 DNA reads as TGTGCCAGCAGAATCGGACAGAACACTGAAGCTTTCTTT. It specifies CASRIGQNTEAFF.

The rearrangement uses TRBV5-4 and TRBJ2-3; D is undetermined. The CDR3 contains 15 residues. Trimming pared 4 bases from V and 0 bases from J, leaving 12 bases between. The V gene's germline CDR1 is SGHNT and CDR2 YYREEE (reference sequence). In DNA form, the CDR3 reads TGTGCCAGCAGCCCAGAAACCTCTAGCACAGATACGCAGTATTTT. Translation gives CASSPETSSTDTQYF. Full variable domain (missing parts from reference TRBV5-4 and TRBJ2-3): ETGVTQSPTHLIKTRGQQVTLRCSSQSGHNTVSWYQQALGQGPQFIFQYYREEENGRGNFPPRFSGLQFPNYSSELNVNALELDDSALYLCASSPETSSTDTQYFGPGTRLTVL.

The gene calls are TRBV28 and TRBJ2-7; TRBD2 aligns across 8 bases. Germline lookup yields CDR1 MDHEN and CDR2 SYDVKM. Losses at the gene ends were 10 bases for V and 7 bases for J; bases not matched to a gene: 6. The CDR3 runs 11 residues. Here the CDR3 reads CATQAGEEQYF. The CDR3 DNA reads TGTGCCACACAAGCGGGAGAGGAGCAGTACTTC.

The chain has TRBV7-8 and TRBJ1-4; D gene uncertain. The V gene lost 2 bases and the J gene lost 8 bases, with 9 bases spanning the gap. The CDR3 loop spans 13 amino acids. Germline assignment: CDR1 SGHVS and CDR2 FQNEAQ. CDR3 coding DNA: TGTGCCAGCAGCTTATCATCGGGGGAAAAACTGTTTTTT. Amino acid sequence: CASSLSSGEKLFF.

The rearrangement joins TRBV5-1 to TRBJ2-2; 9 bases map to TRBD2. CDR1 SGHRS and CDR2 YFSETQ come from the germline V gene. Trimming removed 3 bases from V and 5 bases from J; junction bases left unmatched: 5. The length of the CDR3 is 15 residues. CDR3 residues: CASSYGLASTGELFF. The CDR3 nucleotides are TGCGCCAGCAGCTACGGACTAGCGTCTACCGGGGAGCTGTTTTTT.

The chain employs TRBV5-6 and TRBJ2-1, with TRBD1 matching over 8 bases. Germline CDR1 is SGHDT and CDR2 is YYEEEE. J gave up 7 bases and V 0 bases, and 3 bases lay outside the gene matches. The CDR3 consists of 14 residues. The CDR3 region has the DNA TGTGCCAGCAGCTTGGGGCAGGGGGCTAATGAGCAGTTCTTC. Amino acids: CASSLGQGANEQFF.

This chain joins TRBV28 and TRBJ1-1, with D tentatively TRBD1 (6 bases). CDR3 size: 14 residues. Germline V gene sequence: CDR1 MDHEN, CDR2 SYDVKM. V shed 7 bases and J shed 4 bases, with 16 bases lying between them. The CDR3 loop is CASTPYRVGTEAFF. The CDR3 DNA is TGTGCCAGCACTCCTTACAGGGTGGGCACTGAAGCTTTCTTT.

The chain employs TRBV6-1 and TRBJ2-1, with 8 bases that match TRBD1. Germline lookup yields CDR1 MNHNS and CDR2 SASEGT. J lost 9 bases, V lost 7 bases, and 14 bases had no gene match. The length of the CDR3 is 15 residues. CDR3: CASTLVQGAEVEQFF. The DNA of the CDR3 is TGTGCCAGCACTCTGGTTCAGGGGGCAGAGGTTGAGCAGTTCTTC.

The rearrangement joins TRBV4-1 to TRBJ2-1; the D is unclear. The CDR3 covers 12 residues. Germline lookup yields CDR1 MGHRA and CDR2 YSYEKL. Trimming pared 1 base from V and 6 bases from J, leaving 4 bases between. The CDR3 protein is CASSQVINEQFF. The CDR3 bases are TGCGCCAGCAGCCAAGTCATCAATGAGCAGTTCTTC.

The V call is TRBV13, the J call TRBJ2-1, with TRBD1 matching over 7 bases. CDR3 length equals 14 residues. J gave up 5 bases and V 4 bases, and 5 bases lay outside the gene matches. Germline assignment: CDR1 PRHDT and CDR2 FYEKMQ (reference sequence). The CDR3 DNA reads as TGTGCCAGCAGCTGGGGCACAGGGGACAATGAGCAGTTCTTC. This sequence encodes CASSWGTGDNEQFF.

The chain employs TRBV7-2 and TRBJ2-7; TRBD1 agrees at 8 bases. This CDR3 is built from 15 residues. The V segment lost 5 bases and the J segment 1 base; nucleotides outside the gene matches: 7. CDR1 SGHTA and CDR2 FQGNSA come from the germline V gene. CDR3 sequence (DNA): TGTGCCAGCAGCCCTCAGACAGGGGAATCCTACGAGCAGTACTTC. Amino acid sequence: CASSPQTGESYEQYF.

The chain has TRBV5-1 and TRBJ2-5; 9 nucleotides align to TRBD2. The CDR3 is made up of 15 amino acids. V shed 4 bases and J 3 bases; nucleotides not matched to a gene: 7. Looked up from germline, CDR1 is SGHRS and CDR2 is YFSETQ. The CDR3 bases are TGCGCCAGCAGCCCTGGGGTAGCGGGGGAAGAGACCCAGTACTTC. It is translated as CASSPGVAGEETQYF.

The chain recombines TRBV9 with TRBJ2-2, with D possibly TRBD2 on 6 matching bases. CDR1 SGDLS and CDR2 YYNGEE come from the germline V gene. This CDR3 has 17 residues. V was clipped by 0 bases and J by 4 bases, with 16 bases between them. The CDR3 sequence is CASSVVAGIDSTGELFF. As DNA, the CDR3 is TGTGCCAGCAGCGTAGTCGCGGGGATCGATAGCACCGGGGAGCTGTTTTTT.

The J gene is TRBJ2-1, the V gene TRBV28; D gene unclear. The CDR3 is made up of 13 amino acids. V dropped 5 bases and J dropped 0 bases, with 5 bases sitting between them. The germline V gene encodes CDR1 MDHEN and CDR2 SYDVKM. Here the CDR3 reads CASSRSSYNEQFF. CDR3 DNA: TGTGCCAGCAGTCGGAGCTCCTACAATGAGCAGTTCTTC.

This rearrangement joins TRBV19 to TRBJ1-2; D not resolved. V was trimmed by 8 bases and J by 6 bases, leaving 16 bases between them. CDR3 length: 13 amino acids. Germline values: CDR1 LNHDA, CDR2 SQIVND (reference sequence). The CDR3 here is CASAPIANNGYTF. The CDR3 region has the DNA TGTGCCAGTGCTCCCATCGCTAATAATGGCTACACCTTC.

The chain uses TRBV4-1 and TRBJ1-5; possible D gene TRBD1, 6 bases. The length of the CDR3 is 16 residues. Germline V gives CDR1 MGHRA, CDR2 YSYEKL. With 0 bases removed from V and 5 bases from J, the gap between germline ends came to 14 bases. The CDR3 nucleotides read TGCGCCAGCAGCCAAGACCATGGACAGAAGTATCAGCCCCAGCATTTT. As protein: CASSQDHGQKYQPQHF.

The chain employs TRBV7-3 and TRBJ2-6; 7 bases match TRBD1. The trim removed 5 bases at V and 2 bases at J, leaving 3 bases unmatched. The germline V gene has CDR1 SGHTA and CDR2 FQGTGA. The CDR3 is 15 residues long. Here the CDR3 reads CASSNRGTGANVLTF. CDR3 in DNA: TGTGCCAGCAGCAACAGGGGTACTGGGGCCAACGTCCTGACTTTC.

The CDR3 reads CASAGQGAGELFF. The CDR3 DNA is TGCGCCAGCGCGGGACAGGGCGCCGGGGAGCTGTTTTTT. The V call is TRBV10-1, the J call TRBJ2-2; 9 bases map to TRBD1. Germline V gives CDR1 WNHNN, CDR2 SYGVQD (reference sequence). V dropped 8 bases and J dropped 6; count of bases not matched to a gene: 4. CDR3 length equals 13 residues.

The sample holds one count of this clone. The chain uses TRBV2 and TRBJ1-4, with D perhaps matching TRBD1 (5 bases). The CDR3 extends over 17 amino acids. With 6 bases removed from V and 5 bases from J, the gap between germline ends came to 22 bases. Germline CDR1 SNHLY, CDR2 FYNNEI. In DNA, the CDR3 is TGTGCCAGCAGCGGGCTGGGGCTGAAGGGCGAAAATGAAAAACTGTTTTTT. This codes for CASSGLGLKGENEKLFF. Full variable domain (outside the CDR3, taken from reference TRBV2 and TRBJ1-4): EPEVTQTPSHQVTQMGQEVILRCVPISNHLYFYWYRQILGQKVEFLVSFYNNEISEKSEIFDDQFSVERPDGSNFTLKIRSTKLEDSAMYFCASSGLGLKGENEKLFFGSGTQLSVL.

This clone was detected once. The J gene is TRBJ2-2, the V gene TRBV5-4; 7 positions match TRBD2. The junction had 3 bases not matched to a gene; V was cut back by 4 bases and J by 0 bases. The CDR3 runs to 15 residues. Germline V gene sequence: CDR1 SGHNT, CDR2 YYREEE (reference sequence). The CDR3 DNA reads TGTGCCAGCAGCACGGGGGGAACGAACACCGGGGAGCTGTTTTTT. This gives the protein CASSTGGTNTGELFF.

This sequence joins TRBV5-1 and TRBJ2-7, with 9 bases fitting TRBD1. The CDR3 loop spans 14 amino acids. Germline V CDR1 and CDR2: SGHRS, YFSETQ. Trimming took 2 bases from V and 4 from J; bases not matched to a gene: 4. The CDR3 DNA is TGCGCCAGCAGCTTACGGGACAGGGAATACGAGCAGTACTTC. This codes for CASSLRDREYEQYF.

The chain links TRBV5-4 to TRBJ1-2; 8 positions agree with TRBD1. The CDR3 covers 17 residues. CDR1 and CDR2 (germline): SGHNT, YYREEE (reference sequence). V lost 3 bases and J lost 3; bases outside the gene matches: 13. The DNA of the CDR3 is TGTGCCAGCAGCTCCCCCACAGAGCAGGGGGCCTACTATGGCTACACCTTC. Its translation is CASSSPTEQGAYYGYTF.